These T cell receptor beta chains were read from a single sample in a study of technical replicates of blood from a handful of donors. Sequenced by immunoSEQ multiplex PCR; TCRdb stores in-frame clones only, minus some. The repertoire has roughly 80,000 clones, 90% to 95% of them found once; the top ten carry about 0.41%. What was sequenced was T cells isolated from PBMCs. These receptors came from a human donor in good health. Each CDR3 is given with its conserved first and last residue. The order of the fields is clone size, V gene, J gene, D gene, CDR3 protein, CDR3 DNA. The D gene is left open where the match is weak. Clone size, where shown, is once, few, many, or a class for clones that have expanded.

-,TRBV7-9,TRBJ1-3,-,CASSPRVSTGNTIYF,TGTGCCAGCAGCCCCCGCGTAAGCACTGGAAACACCATATATTTT
-,TRBV5-1,TRBJ1-1,-,CASSFTGSAEAFF,TGCGCCAGCAGCTTCACAGGGTCAGCTGAAGCTTTCTTT
-,TRBV28,TRBJ2-7,-,CASKDFRAVEQYF,TGTGCCAGCAAAGATTTCAGGGCGGTCGAGCAGTACTTC
-,TRBV6-5,TRBJ2-1,TRBD1,CASILQGSNEQFF,TGTGCCAGCATTCTACAGGGGAGCAATGAGCAGTTCTTC
-,TRBV7-3,TRBJ2-1,-,CASSLTPQAESSYNEQFF,TGTGCCAGCAGCTTAACTCCACAGGCGGAGAGCTCCTACAATGAGCAGTTCTTC
-,TRBV6-1,TRBJ2-2,TRBD1,CASRGTGDTGELFF,TGTGCCAGCAGGGGGACAGGGGACACCGGGGAGCTGTTTTTT
-,TRBV19,TRBJ2-1,-,CASSFLTIGYNEQFF,TGTGCCAGTAGCTTCTTGACAATTGGGTACAATGAGCAGTTCTTC
-,TRBV27,TRBJ1-1,-,CASSSDREGTEAFF,TGTGCCAGCAGCTCAGACCGGGAGGGAACTGAAGCTTTCTTT
-,TRBV7-2,TRBJ2-7,-,CASSLGGQGSYEQYF,TGTGCCAGCAGCTTAGGTGGTCAGGGGTCCTACGAGCAGTACTTC
-,TRBV6-5,TRBJ2-1,TRBD1,CASSGRQGTSDEQFF,TGTGCCAGCAGTGGGAGACAGGGGACGAGCGATGAGCAGTTCTTC
-,TRBV7-2,TRBJ2-2,-,CASSWGLNTGELFF,TGTGCCAGCAGCTGGGGACTCAACACCGGGGAGCTGTTTTTT
-,TRBV28,TRBJ2-7,TRBD1,CASRSRDRKNEQYF,TGTGCCAGTAGATCCCGGGACAGGAAAAACGAGCAGTACTTC
-,TRBV9,TRBJ1-1,TRBD1,CASSVGGGVQYTEAFF,TGTGCCAGCAGCGTAGGAGGGGGCGTCCAATACACTGAAGCTTTCTTT
-,TRBV2,TRBJ2-2,-,CASSAQGGTGELFF,TGTGCCAGCAGTGCACAGGGTGGCACCGGGGAGCTGTTTTTT
once,TRBV2,TRBJ1-2,-,CASSVRHGYTF,TGTGCCAGCAGTGTGCGGCATGGCTACACCTTC
-,TRBV9,TRBJ2-7,-,CASSVGGHDSYEQYF,TGTGCCAGCAGCGTAGGGGGACACGACTCCTACGAGCAGTACTTC
-,TRBV10-2,TRBJ2-1,TRBD2,CASTLSGRDEQFF,TGCGCCAGCACTCTTAGCGGGAGAGATGAGCAGTTCTTC